This is a list of T cell receptor beta chains from one sample in a study of CD8 T cells in Susac syndrome. Using its own MiXCR run on the immunoSEQ multiplex PCR reads, TCRdb lists one record per CDR3 protein. In the table there are 50,000 to 60,000 distinct CDR3 sequences, just over 90% of which are singletons. The sequencing sample was made of CD8+ T cells from PBMCs. All receptors come from a human donor in good health. Both conserved end residues are part of each CDR3. The D gene is left open where the match is weak. The size of a clone is reported for some rows only, either as once, few or many, or as a class for expanded clones.

V	size	J	D	DNA	CDR3
TRBV6-1	-	TRBJ2-3	TRBD1	TGTGCCAGCAGTGAGTGGGGCAGGGGGCCCACAGATACGCAGTATTTT	CASSEWGRGPTDTQYF
TRBV7-2	-	TRBJ1-1	-	TGTGCCAGCAGCGAGCACCCAACCAGAGGTAGCGCTTTCTTT	CASSEHPTRGSAFF
TRBV20-1	-	TRBJ2-1	TRBD1	TGCAGTGCGAGGGACAGCTTCTTCTCCTACAATGAGCAGTTCTTC	CSARDSFFSYNEQFF
TRBV2	-	TRBJ2-4	-	TGTGCCAGCAGTGAGTTAGGGCCGGCCAAAAACATTCAGTACTTC	CASSELGPAKNIQYF
TRBV14	-	TRBJ2-7	-	TGTGCCAGCAGCCATCGCCCCTACGAGCAGTACTTC	CASSHRPYEQYF
TRBV7-8	once	TRBJ2-5	-	TGTGCCAGCAGCTTAGGAGGCCTGATTGGGGAGACCCAGTACTTC	CASSLGGLIGETQYF
TRBV4-1	-	TRBJ1-2	-	TGCGCCAGCAGCCAAGAAGAGGAAAACTATGGCTACACCTTC	CASSQEEENYGYTF
TRBV27	few	TRBJ2-2	-	TGTGCCAGCAGTTTCGGCAACACCGGGGAGCTGTTTTTT	CASSFGNTGELFF
TRBV28	-	TRBJ1-2	TRBD1	TGTGCCAGCAGTGACAGGGGGCGAGGCTACACCTTC	CASSDRGRGYTF
TRBV7-6	-	TRBJ2-3	-	TGTGCCAGCAGCTTAGCCCCCCCGCCCTTAGTGGATACGCAGTATTTT	CASSLAPPPLVDTQYF
TRBV29-1	-	TRBJ2-1	-	TGCAGCGTTGAAGATCTGAGTGGGGACTACAATGAGCAGTTCTTC	CSVEDLSGDYNEQFF
TRBV19	-	TRBJ2-3	-	TGTGCCAGTAGTATAAACGCAGATACGCAGTATTTT	CASSINADTQYF